This is a list of T cell receptor beta chains from one sample in a study of cytomegalovirus exposure and HLA in healthy donors. Method: immunoSEQ multiplex PCR; TCRdb's copy keeps in-frame clones and lacks some. Here the sample spans 100,000 to 150,000 clones, roughly 89% being singletons. Sample: PBMCs. All receptors come from a man aged 25-45 years in good health and CMV-seronegative. Each CDR3 is given with its conserved first and last residue. Fields, in order: J gene, V gene, CDR3 protein.

>TRBJ1-3|TRBV9
CASSAHGTAGNTIYF
>TRBJ1-1|TRBV11-2
CASRQGAVNTEAFF
>TRBJ1-6|TRBV6-4
CASSEGWPGGGNSPLHF
>TRBJ2-5|TRBV2
CASSEVGARETQYF
>TRBJ1-1|TRBV7-8
CASSPTLGLDAFF
>TRBJ2-7|TRBV7-9
CASSGGGRSSYEQYF
>TRBJ1-1|TRBV10-3
CAISVQGAEAFF
>TRBJ1-1|TRBV4-1
CASRLTTGVITEAFF
>TRBJ2-5|TRBV9
CASSSEGGLQETQYF
>TRBJ2-2|TRBV4-1
CASSWGQSANTGELFF
>TRBJ2-1|TRBV7-3
CASSLTVEGSFNEQFF
>TRBJ2-1|TRBV5-6
CASSSPRDSYNEQFF
>TRBJ2-1|TRBV19
CASSKREWNEQFF
>TRBJ1-2|TRBV15
CATSRDVGTSYGYTF
>TRBJ2-3|TRBV5-4
CASSLGLLSTDTQYF
>TRBJ1-4|TRBV5-1
CASSLQPTNEKLFF
>TRBJ1-1|TRBV6-5
CASSWDTNTEAFF
>TRBJ2-7|TRBV29-1
CSVEDAGQGARQQYF
>TRBJ2-7|TRBV5-1
CASSFRGEQYF
>TRBJ1-1|TRBV5-1
CASRSGMNTEAFF
>TRBJ2-2|TRBV4-1
CASSQVYGGGTGTGELFF
>TRBJ2-6|TRBV18
CASSPFEGSGANVLTF
>TRBJ1-6|TRBV4-3
CASSQDRGTSYNSPLHF
>TRBJ2-7|TRBV10-3
CAITNTGGSSYEQYF
>TRBJ2-7|TRBV5-6
CASSLVLGPSSEQYF
>TRBJ2-7|TRBV5-1
CASSLGGGTSYEQYF
>TRBJ2-7|TRBV27
CASSFPGREQYF
>TRBJ2-1|TRBV7-9
CASTIWTSQNEQFF
>TRBJ2-5|TRBV18
CASSTSGGPQETQYF
>TRBJ2-2|TRBV5-4
CASSLGRTESLGELFF
>TRBJ2-3|TRBV19
CASSISTATDTQYF
>TRBJ2-7|TRBV7-2
CASRLGMSGTSGGEQYF